The 5 T cell receptor beta chains below come from one sample, sequenced in a study of shared clonotypes between healthy human individuals. Data came from immunoSEQ multiplex PCR; TCRdb stores just in-frame clones and leaves some out. The table shows around 1.4 million clones, with 98% to 99% occurring only once. Sequenced input: naive CD4+ T cells sorted from blood. The subset is: CD45RA+ positively selected. These TCRs come from a man younger than 40 in good health.

The chain uses TRBV5-1 and TRBJ2-7; 7 positions match TRBD2. CDR1 SGHRS and CDR2 YFSETQ come from the germline V gene. After removal of 0 bases from V and 3 bases from J, the junction contained 3 bases not matched to a gene. The CDR3 runs 14 residues. The CDR3 nucleotides are TGCGCCAGCAGCTTGGCCGGACTAGGCTACGAGCAGTACTTC. Its translation: CASSLAGLGYEQYF.

V and J are TRBV5-1 and TRBJ1-1; tentatively, D is TRBD1 (5 bases). This CDR3 is built from 14 residues. Deletions cut 4 bases from V and 8 bases from J, with 18 bases between. Germline CDR1 reads SGHRS; CDR2 reads YFSETQ. CDR3 sequence: CASSLGTIIREAFF. The DNA of the CDR3 is TGCGCCAGCAGCCTCGGGACCATTATAAGGGAAGCTTTCTTT.

Only one count was recorded for this clone. This chain joins TRBV10-3 and TRBJ2-1; TRBD2 agrees at 11 bases. Germline lookup yields CDR1 ENHRY and CDR2 SYGVKD. This CDR3 is built from 15 residues. Trimming at V came to 4 bases and at J to 8 bases, leaving 7 bases not matched to a gene. Here the CDR3 reads CAISGTSGSVYEQFF. In nucleotides, the CDR3 is TGTGCCATCAGTGGTACTAGCGGGAGTGTTTATGAGCAGTTCTTC.

The rearrangement uses TRBV9 and TRBJ2-3; D gene ambiguous. Deletions cut 7 bases from V and 2 bases from J, with 14 bases between. The CDR3 is made up of 14 amino acids. Germline CDR1 SGDLS, CDR2 YYNGEE. The CDR3 bases are TGTGCCAGCCAGGTGGGTCCAGCCACAGATACGCAGTATTTT. This encodes CASQVGPATDTQYF.

J is TRBJ2-5 and V is TRBV5-4; unclear D gene. This CDR3 is 13 amino acids long. From germline, CDR1 is SGHNT and CDR2 YYREEE (reference sequence). Trimming removed 3 bases from V and 14 bases from J, with 20 bases in between. CDR3 protein: CASSSGPTTPGYF. CDR3 coding DNA: TGTGCCAGCAGCTCTGGACCGACAACCCCAGGATACTTC.